Listed below are T cell receptor beta chains from one sample, sequenced in a study of blood T cells in healthy people across ages. TCRdb itself ran the 5' RACE reads through MiXCR, one entry per CDR3 protein. The sample lists about 560,000 distinct CDR3 sequences; 27% were seen once. This sample also belongs to another study, concerning T cells of mothers and their children.

Material for sequencing was blood. These receptors were obtained from a boy younger than 10 in good health. Both conserved end residues are part of each CDR3. Fields, in order: J gene, D gene, clone size, V gene, CDR3 protein, CDR3 DNA. D genes are given only for firm matches. Where a row states a size, it is once, few, many or the class of an expanded clone; other rows omit it.

j_gene: TRBJ2-3; d_gene: NA; abundance: NA; v_gene: TRBV5-5; CDR3aa: CASSTGAFRTDTQYF; CDR3nt: TGTGCCAGCAGCACGGGGGCCTTCCGCACAGATACGCAGTATTTT
j_gene: TRBJ2-1; d_gene: TRBD2; abundance: few; v_gene: TRBV5-1; CDR3aa: CASSLERGAEQFF; CDR3nt: TGCGCCAGCAGCTTGGAGCGGGGGGCTGAGCAGTTCTTC
j_gene: TRBJ2-5; d_gene: NA; abundance: many; v_gene: TRBV7-9; CDR3aa: CASSPKQETQYF; CDR3nt: TGTGCCAGCAGCCCCAAACAAGAGACCCAGTACTTC
j_gene: TRBJ2-7; d_gene: NA; abundance: NA; v_gene: TRBV28; CDR3aa: CASRRRRSYEQYF; CDR3nt: TGTGCCAGTAGAAGGAGAAGGTCGTACGAGCAGTACTTC
j_gene: TRBJ2-5; d_gene: NA; abundance: few; v_gene: TRBV7-2; CDR3aa: CASSTWRKTQYF; CDR3nt: TGTGCCAGCAGCACGTGGAGGAAGACCCAGTACTTC
j_gene: TRBJ2-4; d_gene: NA; abundance: NA; v_gene: TRBV9; CDR3aa: CASRDRTATGYF; CDR3nt: TGTGCCAGCAGAGACCGGACAGCCACCGGATACTTC
j_gene: TRBJ2-5; d_gene: NA; abundance: few; v_gene: TRBV4-3; CDR3aa: CASSQDWEGWETQYF; CDR3nt: TGCGCCAGCAGCCAAGATTGGGAAGGGTGGGAGACCCAGTACTTC
j_gene: TRBJ1-3; d_gene: NA; abundance: NA; v_gene: TRBV18; CDR3aa: CASSPRPGEGSGNTIYF; CDR3nt: TGTGCCAGCTCACCACGTCCCGGGGAAGGGTCTGGAAACACCATATATTTT
j_gene: TRBJ2-4; d_gene: NA; abundance: few; v_gene: TRBV11-2; CDR3aa: CASSLYRSDIQYF; CDR3nt: TGTGCCAGCAGCTTGTACCGAAGCGACATTCAGTACTTC
j_gene: TRBJ2-7; d_gene: NA; abundance: few; v_gene: TRBV14; CDR3aa: CASSQAGTGRQYF; CDR3nt: TGTGCCAGCAGCCAAGCCGGAACGGGGCGGCAGTACTTC
j_gene: TRBJ2-5; d_gene: TRBD2; abundance: few; v_gene: TRBV19; CDR3aa: CASSFNERDRRTQYF; CDR3nt: TGTGCCAGTAGCTTCAACGAGCGGGATAGGCGGACCCAGTACTTC
j_gene: TRBJ2-1; d_gene: TRBD1; abundance: NA; v_gene: TRBV10-3; CDR3aa: CAITGDRAGEQFF; CDR3nt: TGTGCCATCACAGGGGACAGGGCGGGTGAGCAGTTCTTC
j_gene: TRBJ2-5; d_gene: TRBD2; abundance: few; v_gene: TRBV18; CDR3aa: CASSRMGGNQETQYF; CDR3nt: TGTGCCAGCTCACGTATGGGAGGGAACCAAGAGACCCAGTACTTC
j_gene: TRBJ2-3; d_gene: TRBD1; abundance: few; v_gene: TRBV20-1; CDR3aa: CSARDSQGATDTQYF; CDR3nt: TGCAGTGCTAGAGATAGTCAGGGGGCCACAGATACGCAGTATTTT
j_gene: TRBJ2-5; d_gene: TRBD1; abundance: NA; v_gene: TRBV3-1; CDR3aa: CASSQPGQEETQYF; CDR3nt: TGTGCCAGCAGCCAACCAGGACAGGAAGAGACCCAGTACTTC
j_gene: TRBJ2-5; d_gene: TRBD2; abundance: NA; v_gene: TRBV6-5; CDR3aa: CASHQSGGLQETQYF; CDR3nt: TGTGCCAGCCATCAGAGCGGGGGTCTACAAGAGACCCAGTACTTC
j_gene: TRBJ2-1; d_gene: NA; abundance: few; v_gene: TRBV5-4; CDR3aa: CASSLDRQRDNEQFF; CDR3nt: TGTGCCAGCAGCTTGGACCGACAGAGGGACAATGAGCAGTTCTTC
j_gene: TRBJ2-4; d_gene: NA; abundance: few; v_gene: TRBV29-1; CDR3aa: CSVETLAKNIQYF; CDR3nt: TGCAGCGTTGAAACACTAGCCAAAAACATTCAGTACTTC
j_gene: TRBJ2-1; d_gene: TRBD2; abundance: NA; v_gene: TRBV3-1; CDR3aa: CASSQAGLAGGEQFF; CDR3nt: TGTGCCAGCAGCCAAGCGGGACTAGCGGGAGGTGAGCAGTTCTTC
j_gene: TRBJ2-3; d_gene: NA; abundance: NA; v_gene: TRBV28; CDR3aa: CASSPLKNPDTQYF; CDR3nt: TGTGCCAGCAGTCCACTCAAAAACCCAGATACGCAGTATTTT
j_gene: TRBJ1-1; d_gene: NA; abundance: few; v_gene: TRBV20-1; CDR3aa: CSAREGGVKNTEAFF; CDR3nt: TGCAGTGCTAGAGAGGGAGGGGTCAAGAACACTGAAGCTTTCTTT
j_gene: TRBJ2-5; d_gene: NA; abundance: NA; v_gene: TRBV5-6; CDR3aa: CASSPSSGEVVETQYF; CDR3nt: TGTGCCAGCAGCCCCTCTTCGGGCGAAGTGGTGGAGACCCAGTACTTC
j_gene: TRBJ2-7; d_gene: TRBD2; abundance: NA; v_gene: TRBV18; CDR3aa: CASSSLAGGRTSVDYEQYF; CDR3nt: TGTGCCAGCTCATCACTAGCGGGAGGGAGGACCTCCGTTGACTACGAGCAGTACTTC
j_gene: TRBJ2-1; d_gene: NA; abundance: NA; v_gene: TRBV4-3; CDR3aa: CASSQDAGNNEQLF; CDR3nt: TGCGCCAGCAGCCAAGATGCGGGGAACAATGAGCAGCTCTTC
j_gene: TRBJ1-2; d_gene: NA; abundance: NA; v_gene: TRBV6-1; CDR3aa: CASSEIGRHYGYTF; CDR3nt: TGTGCCAGCAGTGAAATCGGCAGACACTATGGCTACACCTTC
j_gene: TRBJ2-7; d_gene: NA; abundance: NA; v_gene: TRBV29-1; CDR3aa: CSVEGQLYEQYF; CDR3nt: TGCAGCGTGGAGGGACAGCTCTACGAGCAGTACTTC
j_gene: TRBJ2-3; d_gene: NA; abundance: many; v_gene: TRBV3-1; CDR3aa: CASSRLDTQYF; CDR3nt: TGTGCCAGCAGCCGTCTGGATACGCAGTATTTT
j_gene: TRBJ2-5; d_gene: NA; abundance: few; v_gene: TRBV6-1; CDR3aa: CASSEAETQYF; CDR3nt: TGCGCCAGCTCCGAGGCAGAGACCCAGTACTTC
j_gene: TRBJ2-5; d_gene: NA; abundance: NA; v_gene: TRBV4-3; CDR3aa: CASSQEGLGGRGRETQYF; CDR3nt: TGCGCCAGCAGCCAAGAAGGTCTCGGGGGCAGGGGAAGAGAGACCCAGTACTTC
j_gene: TRBJ2-7; d_gene: TRBD2; abundance: NA; v_gene: TRBV6-6; CDR3aa: CASSATSGYEQYF; CDR3nt: TGTGCCAGCAGTGCGACTAGCGGCTACGAGCAGTACTTC
j_gene: TRBJ2-7; d_gene: NA; abundance: NA; v_gene: TRBV7-6; CDR3aa: CASLLGGNYEQYF; CDR3nt: TGTGCCAGCCTCCTAGGGGGAAACTACGAGCAGTACTTC
j_gene: TRBJ1-2; d_gene: TRBD1; abundance: NA; v_gene: TRBV20-1; CDR3aa: CSAWDRGGYGYTF; CDR3nt: TGCAGTGCTTGGGACAGGGGAGGGTATGGCTACACCTTC
j_gene: TRBJ1-2; d_gene: NA; abundance: NA; v_gene: TRBV4-2; CDR3aa: CTSSQVDYYGYPF; CDR3nt: TGTACCAGCAGCCAAGTCGACTACTATGGCTACCCCTTC
j_gene: TRBJ1-3; d_gene: NA; abundance: few; v_gene: TRBV20-1; CDR3aa: CSALLPNSGNTIYF; CDR3nt: TGCAGTGCCCTGCTCCCGAACTCTGGAAACACCATATATTTT
j_gene: TRBJ2-5; d_gene: TRBD1; abundance: NA; v_gene: TRBV27; CDR3aa: CASSPRTGVSETQYF; CDR3nt: TGTGCCAGCAGTCCACGGACAGGGGTGAGCGAGACCCAGTACTTC
j_gene: TRBJ2-4; d_gene: TRBD1; abundance: NA; v_gene: TRBV20-1; CDR3aa: CSARLSPGGKNIQYF; CDR3nt: TGCAGTGCTAGGTTATCCCCAGGGGGCAAAAACATTCAGTACTTC
j_gene: TRBJ1-2; d_gene: NA; abundance: NA; v_gene: TRBV5-1; CDR3aa: CASSSEPGVGGGYTF; CDR3nt: TGCGCCAGCAGCTCGGAACCAGGGGTAGGCGGTGGCTACACCTTC
j_gene: TRBJ1-1; d_gene: NA; abundance: NA; v_gene: TRBV20-1; CDR3aa: CSANFPQAFF; CDR3nt: TGCAGTGCTAATTTCCCTCAAGCTTTCTTT
j_gene: TRBJ1-2; d_gene: TRBD1; abundance: NA; v_gene: TRBV7-2; CDR3aa: CASSQPGGQTYGYTF; CDR3nt: TGTGCCAGCAGCCAGCCCGGGGGACAGACTTATGGCTACACCTTC
j_gene: TRBJ2-5; d_gene: NA; abundance: once; v_gene: TRBV29-1; CDR3aa: CSVLGTAPQETLYF; CDR3nt: TGCAGCGTCCTCGGGACCGCACCACAAGAGACCCTGTACTTC